The rows below give T cell receptor beta chains drawn from one sample of a study of blood T cell repertoires in COVID-19. TCRdb's table, derived via immunoSEQ multiplex PCR, lists solely in-frame clones and lacks some. Here the sample spans roughly 440,000 clones, about 91% being singletons. Material: peripheral blood. The source of these receptors is a woman between 50 and 59 years old with COVID-19, enrolled during active disease. Each CDR3 is given with its conserved first and last residue. A D gene is named only where the DNA matches it firmly. Clone size appears in some rows only: once, few, many, or a class for an expanded clone.

D gene,J gene,V gene,clone size,CDR3 DNA,CDR3 protein
TRBD1,TRBJ1-5,TRBV29-1,-,TGCAGCGTGGGCGGGACAGGGGACAATCAGCCCCAGCATTTT,CSVGGTGDNQPQHF
-,TRBJ2-7,TRBV9,-,TGTGCCAGCAGCGTAGCAGTCTCCAGCTCCTACGAGCAGTACTTC,CASSVAVSSSYEQYF
-,TRBJ1-2,TRBV5-6,-,TGTGCCAGCAGCTTGGGTATGGAGGGAATCTATGGCTACACCTTC,CASSLGMEGIYGYTF
-,TRBJ1-4,TRBV2,-,TGTGCCAGCCTGGAGGGGTCAACTAATGAAAAACTGTTTTTT,CASLEGSTNEKLFF
TRBD1,TRBJ2-7,TRBV9,-,TGTGCCAGCAGCGCCGGGACAGGGGGCGGGGAGCAGTACTTC,CASSAGTGGGEQYF
TRBD1,TRBJ1-1,TRBV6-5,-,TGTGCCAGCAGACCCGGGACAGAAGGATCCACTGAAGCTTTCTTT,CASRPGTEGSTEAFF
-,TRBJ1-4,TRBV19,-,TGTGCCAGTAGCCGACAGCAGACTAATGAAAAACTGTTTTTT,CASSRQQTNEKLFF
-,TRBJ1-3,TRBV29-1,-,TGCAGCGTCGAACAGGGCTTTGGAAACACCATATATTTT,CSVEQGFGNTIYF
-,TRBJ1-2,TRBV27,-,TGTGCCAGCAGTTTACGTGGGACAAACTATGGCTACACCTTC,CASSLRGTNYGYTF
TRBD1,TRBJ2-1,TRBV29-1,-,TGCAGCTATAAGACAGGGGCCGATGAGCAGTTCTTC,CSYKTGADEQFF
TRBD1,TRBJ2-7,TRBV5-1,-,TGCGCCAGCAGCATAATGACAGGGGCGAGGGTGATGTACTTC,CASSIMTGARVMYF
TRBD2,TRBJ2-1,TRBV12-5,-,TGTGCTAGTGGTTTGGGGCCTCGGACTAGCGGGGGCCACCCCAGCTCCTACAATGAGCAGTTCTTC,CASGLGPRTSGGHPSSYNEQFF
-,TRBJ2-7,TRBV14,-,TGTGCCAGCAGCCGACTCGCTAGTTCCCACGAGCAGTACTTC,CASSRLASSHEQYF
-,TRBJ1-2,TRBV6-5,-,TGTGCCAGCAGGGAGGAAGGCTATGGCTACACCTTC,CASREEGYGYTF
TRBD1,TRBJ1-1,TRBV28,-,TGTGCCATCAACAGGGGGCGAGGGAGGACTGAAGCTTTCTTT,CAINRGRGRTEAFF
-,TRBJ1-5,TRBV10-3,-,TGTGCCATCAGTGAGTCAGTGGGCGATCAGCCCCAGCATTTT,CAISESVGDQPQHF
-,TRBJ2-5,TRBV30,-,TGTGCCTGGAGTGTGGGTGACGCGGGACAAGAGACCCAGTACTTC,CAWSVGDAGQETQYF
-,TRBJ1-2,TRBV6-5,-,TGTGCCAGCAGTTACTTAGGCGGGGGGGCGAACGGCTACACCTTC,CASSYLGGGANGYTF
TRBD1,TRBJ2-5,TRBV10-3,-,TGTGCCATCATGGACAGGGGCCTTCAAGAGACCCAGTACTTC,CAIMDRGLQETQYF
-,TRBJ1-4,TRBV5-6,-,TGTGCCAGCAGCTTGTCCGGGTTTAGGGAAAAACTGTTTTTT,CASSLSGFREKLFF
TRBD1,TRBJ1-2,TRBV15,-,TGTGCCACCAGCAGTCCGGGACAGACGTCTAACTATGGCTACACCTTC,CATSSPGQTSNYGYTF
-,TRBJ2-2,TRBV9,-,TGTGCCAGCAGCGTAGATCTGTCCGGGGAGCTGTTTTTT,CASSVDLSGELFF
-,TRBJ1-2,TRBV19,-,TGTGCCAGTAGTATAGATCGCTCCGTCCCGGGAGGCTACACCTTC,CASSIDRSVPGGYTF
TRBD1,TRBJ2-7,TRBV18,-,TGTGCCAGCTCACCTCGGGACAGGGGGACCGACGAGCAGTACTTC,CASSPRDRGTDEQYF
TRBD1,TRBJ1-2,TRBV29-1,once,TGCAGCGTTGTTGGAGGACAGGGGCTGAATGGCTATGGCTACACCTTC,CSVVGGQGLNGYGYTF
-,TRBJ2-1,TRBV19,-,TGTGCCAGTAGTATAGATCGAGGGAGTGTTGAGCAGTTCTTC,CASSIDRGSVEQFF
-,TRBJ2-1,TRBV21-1,once,TGTGCCAGCAGCAAAGACAGGTGTGTGGAAGTGGGACAGGGGGTCGGGGGCCGCAGCGGTCAGTTCTTC,CASSKDRCVEVGQGVGGRSGQFF
TRBD2,TRBJ2-3,TRBV25-1,-,TGTGCCAGCAGTGCCCCGGGAGCTAGCGGGGATACGCAGTATTTT,CASSAPGASGDTQYF
TRBD1,TRBJ1-6,TRBV19,once,TGTGCCAGTAGTGAGGGACAGGGGTCCTATAATTCACCCCTCCACTTT,CASSEGQGSYNSPLHF